This T cell receptor (beta chain) was retrieved from a study of blood T cell repertoires in COVID-19. Study details: T cells, B-cell-depleted T cells, or PBMCs provided the cDNA or gDNA that served as material.

The study drew participants aged about 18 to 95 years from some 24 US areas. TCRdb's table, derived via immunoSEQ multiplex PCR, lists solely in-frame clones and lacks some. The table lists about 360,000 clones, approximately 85% of them singletons. The TCR comes from a middle-aged woman with acute COVID-19. Sequencing was done on a sample of PBMCs or T cells enriched from blood (not recorded which).

The CDR3 DNA reads TGTGCCAGCAGCTTAAGGGACAGGGGATCCTATGGCTACACCTTC. Translating it yields CASSLRDRGSYGYTF. J is TRBJ1-2 and V is TRBV7-2, with 10 bases aligning to TRBD1. With 2 bases clipped from V and 4 bases from J, the junction kept 4 bases outside the gene matches. CDR3 length equals 15 residues. Germline CDR1 is SGHTA and CDR2 is FQGNSA.